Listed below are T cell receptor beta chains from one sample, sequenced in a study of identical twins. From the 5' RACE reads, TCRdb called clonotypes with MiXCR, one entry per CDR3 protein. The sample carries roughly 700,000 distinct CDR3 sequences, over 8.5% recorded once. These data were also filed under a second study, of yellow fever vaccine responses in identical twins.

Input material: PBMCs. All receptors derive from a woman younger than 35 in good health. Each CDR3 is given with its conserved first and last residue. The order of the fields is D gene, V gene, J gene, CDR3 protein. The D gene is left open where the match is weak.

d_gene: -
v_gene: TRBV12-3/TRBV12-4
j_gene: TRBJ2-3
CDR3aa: CASSRDFTDTQYF

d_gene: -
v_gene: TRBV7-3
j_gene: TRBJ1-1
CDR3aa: CASSSMTGNTEAFF

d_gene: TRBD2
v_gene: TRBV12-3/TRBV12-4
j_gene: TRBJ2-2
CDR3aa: CASSPGTSVPDTGELFF

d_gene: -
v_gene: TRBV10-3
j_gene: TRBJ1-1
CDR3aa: CAITELPAWGRGEAFF

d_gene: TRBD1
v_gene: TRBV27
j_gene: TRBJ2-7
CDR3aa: CASRGTGDYEQYF

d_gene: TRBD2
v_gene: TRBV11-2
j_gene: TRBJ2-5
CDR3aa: CASSPTTSGGTQETQYF

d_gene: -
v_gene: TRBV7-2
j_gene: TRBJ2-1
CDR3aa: CASNLGQHNEQFF

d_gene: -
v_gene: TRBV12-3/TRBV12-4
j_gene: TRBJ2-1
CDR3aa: CASSFPPGQFYNEQFF

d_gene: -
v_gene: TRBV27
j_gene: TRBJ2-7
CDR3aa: CASSLGGARLEQYF

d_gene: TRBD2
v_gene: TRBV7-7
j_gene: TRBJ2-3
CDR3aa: CASSRGLANTDTQYF

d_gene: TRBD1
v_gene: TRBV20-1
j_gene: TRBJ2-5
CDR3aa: CSAKFPGQGDWVQETQYF

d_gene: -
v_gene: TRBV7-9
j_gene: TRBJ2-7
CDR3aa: CASSLSGFGNEQYF

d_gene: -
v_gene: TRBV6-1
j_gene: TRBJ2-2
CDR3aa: CATCLHTNTGELFF

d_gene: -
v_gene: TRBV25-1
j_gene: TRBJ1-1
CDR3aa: CASSDPNREAFF

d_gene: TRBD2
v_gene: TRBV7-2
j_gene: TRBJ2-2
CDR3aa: CASSLRSGGFGELFF

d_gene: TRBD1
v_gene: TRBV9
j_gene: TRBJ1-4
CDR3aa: CASSLTGGANEKLFF

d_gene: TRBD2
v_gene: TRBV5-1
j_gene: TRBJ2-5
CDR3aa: CASSRRTSGGNSQETQYF

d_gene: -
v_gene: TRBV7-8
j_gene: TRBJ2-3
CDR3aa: CASSVTAGTQGPDTQYF

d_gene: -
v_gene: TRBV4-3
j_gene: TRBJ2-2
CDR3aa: CASSQDWTGELFF

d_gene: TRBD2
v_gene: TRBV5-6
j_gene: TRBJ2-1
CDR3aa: CASSLGVAGGFGNEQFF

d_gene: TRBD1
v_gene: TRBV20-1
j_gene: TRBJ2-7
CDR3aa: CSARWGVGGYDRGYEQYF

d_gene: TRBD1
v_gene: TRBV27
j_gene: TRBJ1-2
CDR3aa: CASSVAGQGLGGYTF